The rows below give T cell receptor beta chains drawn from one sample of a study of control samples from healthy donors and cancer patients. The repertoire was sequenced with immunoSEQ multiplex PCR; TCRdb's copy has only in-frame clones and lacks some. The sample has 120,000 or so clones, more than 70% seen once; the top ten hold roughly 3%. The material sequenced was blood. These receptors were taken from a man aged 60-69 years in good health. Each CDR3 is given with its conserved first and last residue. Each record gives: clone size, V gene, J gene, D gene, CDR3 protein, CDR3 DNA. A D gene is named only where the DNA matches it firmly. Clone size is stated in some rows and not others, as once, few, many or a class when expanded.

clone_size: NA
v_call: TRBV3-1/TRBV3-2
j_call: TRBJ2-3
d_call: NA
cdr3_aa: CASSRADTQYF
cdr3_nt: TGTGCCAGCAGCCGGGCAGATACGCAGTATTTT

clone_size: once
v_call: TRBV7-2
j_call: TRBJ2-3
d_call: NA
cdr3_aa: CASSLDTGTTDTQYF
cdr3_nt: TGTGCCAGCAGCTTAGATACTGGTACCACAGATACGCAGTATTTT

clone_size: once
v_call: TRBV9
j_call: TRBJ2-7
d_call: NA
cdr3_aa: CASSVGWGYEQYF
cdr3_nt: TGTGCCAGCAGCGTGGGTTGGGGGTACGAGCAGTACTTC

clone_size: NA
v_call: TRBV18
j_call: TRBJ2-7
d_call: TRBD2
cdr3_aa: CASSPPSGGGYEQYF
cdr3_nt: TGTGCCAGCTCACCACCGAGCGGGGGGGGTTACGAGCAGTACTTC

clone_size: NA
v_call: TRBV3-1/TRBV3-2
j_call: TRBJ2-1
d_call: NA
cdr3_aa: CASSQVLTTTLNEQFF
cdr3_nt: TGTGCCAGCAGCCAAGTTCTCACTACGACTCTAAATGAGCAGTTCTTC

clone_size: NA
v_call: TRBV28
j_call: TRBJ1-2
d_call: TRBD1
cdr3_aa: CASRTPGQGNYGYTF
cdr3_nt: TGTGCCAGCAGGACTCCGGGACAGGGAAACTATGGCTACACCTTC

clone_size: NA
v_call: TRBV29-1
j_call: TRBJ2-7
d_call: NA
cdr3_aa: CSVRPGQGLYEQYF
cdr3_nt: TGCAGCGTTCGACCGGGTCAAGGGCTCTACGAGCAGTACTTC

clone_size: NA
v_call: TRBV30
j_call: TRBJ2-7
d_call: TRBD1
cdr3_aa: CAWKGAAPYEQYF
cdr3_nt: TGTGCCTGGAAGGGGGCAGCCCCCTACGAGCAGTACTTC

clone_size: NA
v_call: TRBV6-4
j_call: TRBJ1-6
d_call: NA
cdr3_aa: CASSDEGVSSYNSPLHF
cdr3_nt: TGTGCCAGCAGTGACGAGGGGGTAAGCTCCTATAATTCACCCCTCCACTTT

clone_size: NA
v_call: TRBV27
j_call: TRBJ2-2
d_call: NA
cdr3_aa: CASSLTSIGELFF
cdr3_nt: TGTGCCAGCAGTTTGACTAGTATCGGGGAGCTGTTTTTT

clone_size: NA
v_call: TRBV6-2/TRBV6-3
j_call: TRBJ2-1
d_call: TRBD2
cdr3_aa: CASSYSRASGGNEQFF
cdr3_nt: TGTGCCAGCAGTTACTCTCGGGCTAGCGGGGGGAATGAGCAGTTCTTC